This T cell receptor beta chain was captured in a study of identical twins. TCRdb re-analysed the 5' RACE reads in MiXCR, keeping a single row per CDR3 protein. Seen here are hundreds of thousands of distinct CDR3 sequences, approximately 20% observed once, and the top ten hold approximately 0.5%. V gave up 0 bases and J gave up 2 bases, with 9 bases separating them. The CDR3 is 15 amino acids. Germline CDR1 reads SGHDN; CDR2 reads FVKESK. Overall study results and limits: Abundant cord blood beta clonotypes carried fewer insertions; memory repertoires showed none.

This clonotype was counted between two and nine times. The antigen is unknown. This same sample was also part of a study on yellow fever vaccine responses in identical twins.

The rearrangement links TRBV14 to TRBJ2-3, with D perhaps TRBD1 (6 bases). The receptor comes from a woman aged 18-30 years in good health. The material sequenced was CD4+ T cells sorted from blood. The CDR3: CASSQEQGYTDTQYF. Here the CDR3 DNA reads TGTGCCAGCAGCCAAGAACAGGGTTACACAGATACGCAGTATTTT.